This T cell receptor (beta chain) was sequenced in a study of cytomegalovirus exposure and HLA in healthy donors. Study conclusions and caveats: TCR beta chains numbering more than 150 were designated cytomegalovirus-associated.

In regard to this clone: Its antigen is still unknown.

From germline, CDR1 is GTSNPN and CDR2 SVGIG (reference sequence). The CDR3 loop spans 13 amino acids. Trimming shortened V by 8 bases and J by 0 bases, and 13 bases separated the two germline ends. PCR involved 60 Vbeta and 13 Jbeta primers. Assay: immunoSEQ multiplex PCR; the TCRdb copy retains only in-frame clones and omits some. The sample holds more than 140,000 clones, over 60% seen once. V and J are TRBV30 and TRBJ2-5, with a tentative D call TRBD1 (5 bases). Material for sequencing was PBMCs. This TCR derives from a woman younger than 45 in good health and CMV-seropositive. The CDR3 here is CAHGGANQETQYF. CDR3 coding DNA: TGTGCCCACGGTGGGGCGAACCAAGAGACCCAGTACTTC.